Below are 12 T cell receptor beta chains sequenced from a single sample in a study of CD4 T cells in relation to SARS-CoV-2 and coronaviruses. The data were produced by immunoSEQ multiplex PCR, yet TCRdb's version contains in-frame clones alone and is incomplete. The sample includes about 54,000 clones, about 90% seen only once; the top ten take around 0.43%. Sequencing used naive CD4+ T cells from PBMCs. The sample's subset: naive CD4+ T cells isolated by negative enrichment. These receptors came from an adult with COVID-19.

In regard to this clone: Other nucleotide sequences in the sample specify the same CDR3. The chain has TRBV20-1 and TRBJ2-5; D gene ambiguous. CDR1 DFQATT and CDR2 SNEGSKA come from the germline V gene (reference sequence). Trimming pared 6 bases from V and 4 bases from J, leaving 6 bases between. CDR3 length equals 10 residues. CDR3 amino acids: CSARRETQYF. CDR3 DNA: TGCAGTGCCAGACGAGAGACCCAGTACTTC.

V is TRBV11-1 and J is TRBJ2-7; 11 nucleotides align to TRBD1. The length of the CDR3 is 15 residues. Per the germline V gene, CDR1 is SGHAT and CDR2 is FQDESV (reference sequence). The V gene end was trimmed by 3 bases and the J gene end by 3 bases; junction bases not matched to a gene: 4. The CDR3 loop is CASSLDRGLFYEQYF. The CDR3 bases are TGTGCCAGCAGCTTGGACAGGGGGCTCTTCTACGAGCAGTACTTC.

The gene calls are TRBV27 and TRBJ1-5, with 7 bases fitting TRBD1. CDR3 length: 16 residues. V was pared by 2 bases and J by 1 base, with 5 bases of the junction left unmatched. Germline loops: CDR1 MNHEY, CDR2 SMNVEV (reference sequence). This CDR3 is CASSLRAGGSNQPQHF. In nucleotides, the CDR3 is TGTGCCAGCAGTTTAAGGGCAGGGGGGAGCAATCAGCCCCAGCATTTT.

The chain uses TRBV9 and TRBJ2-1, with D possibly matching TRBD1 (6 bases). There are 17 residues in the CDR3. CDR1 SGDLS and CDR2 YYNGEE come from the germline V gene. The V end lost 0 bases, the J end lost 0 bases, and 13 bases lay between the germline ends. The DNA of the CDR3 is TGTGCCAGCAGCGTAGCTTCCGGGACATACTCCTACAATGAGCAGTTCTTC. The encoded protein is CASSVASGTYSYNEQFF. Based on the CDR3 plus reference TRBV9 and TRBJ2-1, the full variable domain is DSGVTQTPKHLITATGQRVTLRCSPRSGDLSVYWYQQSLDQGLQFLIQYYNGEERAKGNILERFSAQQFPDLHSELNLSSLELGDSALYFCASSVASGTYSYNEQFFGPGTRLTVL.

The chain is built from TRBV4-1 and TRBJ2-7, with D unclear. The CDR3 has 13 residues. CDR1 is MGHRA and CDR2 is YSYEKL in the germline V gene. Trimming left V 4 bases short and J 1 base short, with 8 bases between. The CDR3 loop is CASSLEWSYEQYF. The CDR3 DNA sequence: TGCGCCAGCAGCCTCGAATGGTCCTACGAGCAGTACTTC.

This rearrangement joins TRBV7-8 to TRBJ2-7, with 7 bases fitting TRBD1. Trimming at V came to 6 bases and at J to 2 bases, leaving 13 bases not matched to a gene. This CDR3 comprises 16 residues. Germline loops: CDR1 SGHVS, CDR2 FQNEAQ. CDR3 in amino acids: CASRQKVRGQPYEQYF. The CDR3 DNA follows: TGTGCCAGCAGGCAAAAAGTTAGGGGACAGCCCTACGAGCAGTACTTC.

Here the CDR3 reads CASTPLADALGEQFF. The CDR3 DNA reads TGCGCCAGCACCCCACTGGCGGACGCTCTGGGGGAGCAGTTCTTC. V and J are TRBV5-1 and TRBJ2-1; no firm D call. With 6 bases removed from V and 10 bases from J, the gap between germline ends came to 23 bases. The V gene's germline CDR1 is SGHRS and CDR2 YFSETQ. The CDR3 has 15 amino acids.

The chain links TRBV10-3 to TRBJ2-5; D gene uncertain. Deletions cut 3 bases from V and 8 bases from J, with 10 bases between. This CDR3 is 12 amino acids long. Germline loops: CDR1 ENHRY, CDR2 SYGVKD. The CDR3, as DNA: TGTGCCATCAGTGACTCTCTGGATACCCAGTACTTC. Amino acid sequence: CAISDSLDTQYF.

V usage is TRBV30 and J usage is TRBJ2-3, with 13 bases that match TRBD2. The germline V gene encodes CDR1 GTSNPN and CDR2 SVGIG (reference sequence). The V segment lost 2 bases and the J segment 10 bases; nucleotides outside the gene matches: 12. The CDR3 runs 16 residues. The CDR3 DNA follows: TGTGCCTGGAGTTCGCCCTGGACTAGCGGGAGAAGGGCGCAGTATTTT. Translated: CAWSSPWTSGRRAQYF. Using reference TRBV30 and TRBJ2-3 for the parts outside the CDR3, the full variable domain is SQTIHQWPATLVQPVGSPLSLECTVEGTSNPNLYWYRQAAGRGLQLLFYSVGIGQISSEVPQNLSASRPQDRQFILSSKKLLLSDSGFYLCAWSSPWTSGRRAQYFGPGTRLTVL.

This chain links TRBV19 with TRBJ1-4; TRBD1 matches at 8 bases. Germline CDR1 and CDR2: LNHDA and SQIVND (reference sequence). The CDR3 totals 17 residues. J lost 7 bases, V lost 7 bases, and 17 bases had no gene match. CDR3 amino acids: CASKRGWQGALFEKLFF. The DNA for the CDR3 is TGTGCCAGTAAACGAGGATGGCAGGGGGCGCTTTTTGAAAAACTGTTTTTT.

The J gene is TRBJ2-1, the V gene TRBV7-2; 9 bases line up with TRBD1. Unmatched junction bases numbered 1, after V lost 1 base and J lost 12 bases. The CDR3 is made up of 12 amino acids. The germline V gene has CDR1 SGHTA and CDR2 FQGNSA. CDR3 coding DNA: TGTGCCAGCAGCTTAGGGGGACAGGGGCAGTTCTTC. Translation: CASSLGGQGQFF.

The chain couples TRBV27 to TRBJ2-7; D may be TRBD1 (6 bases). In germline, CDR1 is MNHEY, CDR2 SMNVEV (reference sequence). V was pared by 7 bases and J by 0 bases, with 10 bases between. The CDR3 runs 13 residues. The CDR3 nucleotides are TGTGCCAGCATCGACAGGAGCTCCTACGAGCAGTACTTC. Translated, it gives CASIDRSSYEQYF.